This T cell receptor (beta chain) derives from a study of cytomegalovirus exposure and HLA in healthy donors. Germline V gene sequence: CDR1 KGHSH, CDR2 LQKENI. V shed 3 bases, J shed 3 bases, and the junction held 7 bases outside the gene matches. There are 15 residues in the CDR3. The study's findings and limits: The CMV antigen specificity of a few CMV-associated chains was confirmed through in vitro analysis. High sensitivity and specificity were reportedly achieved when the classifier diagnosed cytomegalovirus status. 164 TCR beta chains were listed as cytomegalovirus-associated.

The method was immunoSEQ multiplex PCR; TCRdb's version includes in-frame clones alone and lacks a portion of them. This table holds 150,000 to 250,000 clones, 81% found once. A word on this clone: Its antigen remains unidentified.

This chain links TRBV18 with TRBJ2-7, with 8 nucleotides matching TRBD2. Material for sequencing was PBMCs. This receptor was identified in a woman aged 25 to 39 in good health and CMV-seronegative. CDR3 residues: CASSPPGRGDYEQYF. The CDR3 DNA reads TGTGCCAGCTCACCCCCCGGGCGGGGGGACTACGAGCAGTACTTC.